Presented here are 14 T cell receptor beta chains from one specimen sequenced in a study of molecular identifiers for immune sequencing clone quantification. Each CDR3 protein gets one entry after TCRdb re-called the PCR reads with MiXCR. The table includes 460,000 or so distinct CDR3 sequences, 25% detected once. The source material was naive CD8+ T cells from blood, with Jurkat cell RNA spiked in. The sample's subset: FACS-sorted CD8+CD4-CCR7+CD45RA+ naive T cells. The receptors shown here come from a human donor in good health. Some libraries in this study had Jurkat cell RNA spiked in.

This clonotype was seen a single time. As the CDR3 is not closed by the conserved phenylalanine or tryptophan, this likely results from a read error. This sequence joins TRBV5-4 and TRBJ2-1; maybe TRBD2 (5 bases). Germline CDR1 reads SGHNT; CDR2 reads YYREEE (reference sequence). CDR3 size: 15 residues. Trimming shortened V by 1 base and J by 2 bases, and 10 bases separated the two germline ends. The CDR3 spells CASSLRELPYNEQFS. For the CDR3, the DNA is TGTGCCAGCAGCTTGAGGGAGCTACCCTACAATGAGCAGTTCTCC.

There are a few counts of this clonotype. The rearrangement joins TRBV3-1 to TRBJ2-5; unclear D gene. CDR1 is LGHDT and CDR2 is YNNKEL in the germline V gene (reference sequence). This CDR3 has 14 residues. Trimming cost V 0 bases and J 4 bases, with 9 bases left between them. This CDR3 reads CASSQEGTGETQYF. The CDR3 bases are TGTGCCAGCAGCCAAGAAGGCACCGGAGAGACCCAGTACTTC.

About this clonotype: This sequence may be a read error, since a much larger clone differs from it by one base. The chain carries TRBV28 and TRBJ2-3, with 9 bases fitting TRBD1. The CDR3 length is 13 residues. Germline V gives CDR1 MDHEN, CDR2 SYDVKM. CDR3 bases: TGTGCCAGCAGTCCCGGACAGGGGAGTACGCCGTATTTT. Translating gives CASSPGQGSTPYF.

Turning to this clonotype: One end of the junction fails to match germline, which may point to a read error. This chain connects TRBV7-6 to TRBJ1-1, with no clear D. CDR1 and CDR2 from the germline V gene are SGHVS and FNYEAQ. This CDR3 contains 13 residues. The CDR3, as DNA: TGTGCCACCAGCCGGCCGCGGCGTGCTGAAGCTTTCTTT. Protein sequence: CATSRPRRAEAFF.

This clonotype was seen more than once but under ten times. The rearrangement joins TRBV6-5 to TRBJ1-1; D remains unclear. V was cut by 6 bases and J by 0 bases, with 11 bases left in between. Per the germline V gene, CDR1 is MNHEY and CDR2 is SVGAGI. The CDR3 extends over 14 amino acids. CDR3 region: CASRLGLVNTEAFF. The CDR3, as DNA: TGTGCCAGCAGACTAGGTTTGGTGAACACTGAAGCTTTCTTT.

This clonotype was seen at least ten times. CDR3 sequence: CASSPRYATNEKLFF. The CDR3 coding sequence is TGTGCCAGCAGCCCTCGCTATGCAACTAATGAAAAACTGTTTTTT. The chain joins TRBV7-6 to TRBJ1-4, with D unclear. V lost 5 bases and J lost 0, with 10 bases in between. Germline V gene lookup returns CDR1 SGHVS and CDR2 FNYEAQ. The length of the CDR3 is 15 residues.

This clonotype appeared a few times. The CDR3 sequence is CSARDLNPRDRPYEQYF. The CDR3 nucleotides read TGCAGTGCTAGAGACCTAAATCCCCGGGACAGGCCCTACGAGCAGTACTTC. This chain joins TRBV20-1 and TRBJ2-7, with 8 bases identical to TRBD1. Germline assignment: CDR1 DFQATT and CDR2 SNEGSKA (reference sequence). V was pared by 0 bases and J by 2 bases, with 12 bases of the junction left unmatched. The CDR3 sequence is 17 residues long.

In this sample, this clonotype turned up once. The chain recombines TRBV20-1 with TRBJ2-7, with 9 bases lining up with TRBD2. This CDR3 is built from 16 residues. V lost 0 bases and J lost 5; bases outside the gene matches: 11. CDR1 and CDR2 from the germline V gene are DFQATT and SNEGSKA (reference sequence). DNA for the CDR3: TGCAGTGCTAGAGAGTGGCGGGAGGGCCGTTTAGACGAGCAGTACTTC. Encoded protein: CSAREWREGRLDEQYF.

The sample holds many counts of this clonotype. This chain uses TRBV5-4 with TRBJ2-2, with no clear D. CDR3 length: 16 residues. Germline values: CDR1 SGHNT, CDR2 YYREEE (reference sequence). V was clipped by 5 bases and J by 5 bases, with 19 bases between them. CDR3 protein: CASSGVPAGETGELFF. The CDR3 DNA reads TGTGCCAGCAGTGGGGTACCGGCTGGTGAAACCGGGGAGCTGTTTTTT.

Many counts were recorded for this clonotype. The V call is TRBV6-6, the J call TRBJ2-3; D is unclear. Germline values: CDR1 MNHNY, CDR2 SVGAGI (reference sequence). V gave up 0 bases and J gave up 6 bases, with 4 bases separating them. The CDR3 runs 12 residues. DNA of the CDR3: TGTGCCAGCAGTTACTCGAAGGATACGCAGTATTTT. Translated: CASSYSKDTQYF.

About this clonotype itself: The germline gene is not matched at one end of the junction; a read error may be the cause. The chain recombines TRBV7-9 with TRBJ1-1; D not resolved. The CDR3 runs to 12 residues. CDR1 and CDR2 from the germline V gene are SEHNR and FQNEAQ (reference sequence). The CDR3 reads CASSQIQPEACF. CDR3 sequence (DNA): TGTGCCAGCAGCCAGATTCAACCTGAAGCTTGCTTT.

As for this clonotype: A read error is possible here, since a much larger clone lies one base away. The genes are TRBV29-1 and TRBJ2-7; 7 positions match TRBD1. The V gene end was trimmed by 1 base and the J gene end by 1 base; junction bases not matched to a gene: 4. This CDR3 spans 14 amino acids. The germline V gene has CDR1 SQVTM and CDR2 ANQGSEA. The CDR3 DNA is TGCAGCGTTGAAGTGCGGACAGGTTCCTACGAGCAGTACTTC. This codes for CSVEVRTGSYEQYF.

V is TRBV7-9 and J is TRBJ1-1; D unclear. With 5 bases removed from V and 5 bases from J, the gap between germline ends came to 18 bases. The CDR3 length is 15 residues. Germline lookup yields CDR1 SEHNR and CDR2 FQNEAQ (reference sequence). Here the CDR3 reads CASSERSGVGTEAFF. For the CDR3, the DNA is TGTGCCAGCAGCGAAAGATCCGGGGTCGGGACTGAAGCTTTCTTT. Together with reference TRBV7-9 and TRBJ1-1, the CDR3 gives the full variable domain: DTGVSQNPRHKITKRGQNVTFRCDPISEHNRLYWYRQTLGQGPEFLTYFQNEAQLEKSRLLSDRFSAERPKGSFSTLEIQRTEQGDSAMYLCASSERSGVGTEAFFGQGTRLTVV.

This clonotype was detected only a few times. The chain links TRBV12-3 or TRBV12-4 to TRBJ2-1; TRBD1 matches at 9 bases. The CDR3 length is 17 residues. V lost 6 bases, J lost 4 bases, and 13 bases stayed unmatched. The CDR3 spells CASSPRTGEEGYNEQFF. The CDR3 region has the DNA TGTGCCAGCAGCCCTCGGACAGGGGAGGAGGGATACAATGAGCAGTTCTTC.